These 31 T cell receptor beta chains came from one sample sequenced in a study of blood T cell repertoires in COVID-19. Here immunoSEQ multiplex PCR was the method, and the copy in TCRdb shows in-frame clones only, minus some. The sample contains hundreds of thousands of clones, roughly 90% of which appear only once. The sequencing input was PBMCs or T cells enriched from blood (not recorded which). All receptors derive from a man aged 40-55 years who had recovered from COVID-19.

The rearrangement uses TRBV18 and TRBJ2-7; the D gene is possibly TRBD2 (6 bases). Germline V CDR1 and CDR2: KGHSH, LQKENI. The CDR3 is made up of 15 amino acids. V gave up 2 bases and J gave up 1 base, with 12 bases separating them. CDR3 in DNA: TGTGCCAGCTCACCAGTCGGGAGTGGGTCCTACGAGCAGTACTTC. This translates into CASSPVGSGSYEQYF.

This chain links TRBV6-2 or TRBV6-3 with TRBJ2-3; 9 bases line up with TRBD2. Trimming removed 0 bases from V and 3 bases from J; junction bases left unmatched: 4. The CDR3 contains 16 residues. Germline V gives CDR1 MNHEY, CDR2 SVGEGT. CDR3 DNA: TGTGCCAGCAGTTACTCGATTAGCGGGAGTACAGATACGCAGTATTTT. As protein: CASSYSISGSTDTQYF.

There are a few counts of this clone. J is TRBJ1-6 and V is TRBV2, with D perhaps matching TRBD1 (5 bases). CDR3 length: 15 residues. Trimming removed 1 base from V and 9 bases from J, with 13 bases in between. Germline CDR1 reads SNHLY; CDR2 reads FYNNEI. The chain's CDR3 is CASSEDGQGISPLHF. Here the CDR3 DNA reads TGTGCCAGCAGTGAAGATGGGCAGGGTATTTCACCCCTCCACTTT.

This clone was counted once. The chain joins TRBV19 to TRBJ1-1; D ambiguous. V was pared by 8 bases and J by 1 base, with 5 bases between. The CDR3 has 11 residues. Germline CDR1 LNHDA, CDR2 SQIVND (reference sequence). Here the CDR3 DNA reads TGTGCCAGTGTTAAGAACACTGAAGCTTTCTTT. Amino acid sequence: CASVKNTEAFF.

This clone was detected only once. The chain employs TRBV7-8 and TRBJ1-5; D unresolved. Germline V gene lookup returns CDR1 SGHVS and CDR2 FQNEAQ. This CDR3 has 19 amino acids. V shed 5 bases and J shed 1 base, with 24 bases lying between them. This CDR3 is CASSPRRAGLMGSNQPQHF. CDR3 coding DNA: TGTGCCAGCAGCCCCCGCCGTGCGGGCTTAATGGGGAGCAATCAGCCCCAGCATTTT.

This clone was seen more than once but under ten times. The V and J genes are TRBV12-3 or TRBV12-4 and TRBJ1-1, with D maybe TRBD1 (5 bases). V lost 7 bases and J 4 bases, leaving 13 bases between the germline ends. This CDR3 region has 13 residues. CDR3 loop: CASTLTGGTEAFF. The DNA for the CDR3 is TGTGCCAGCACCCTAACGGGGGGCACTGAAGCTTTCTTT.

This clone was found a few times. The V call is TRBV28, the J call TRBJ1-1; 7 bases align to TRBD1. This CDR3 has 15 amino acids. Trimming took 8 bases from V and 4 from J; bases not matched to a gene: 13. CDR1 and CDR2 from the germline V gene are MDHEN and SYDVKM. The CDR3 sequence: CASGGQGVIGTEAFF. As DNA, the CDR3 is TGTGCCAGCGGGGGCCAGGGGGTGATCGGCACTGAAGCTTTCTTT. Variable domain in full (rest from reference TRBV28 and TRBJ1-1): DVKVTQSSRYLVKRTGEKVFLECVQDMDHENMFWYRQDPGLGLRLIYFSYDVKMKEKGDIPEGYSVSREKKERFSLILESASTNQTSMYLCASGGQGVIGTEAFFGQGTRLTVV.

This chain links TRBV4-1 with TRBJ2-7; D might be TRBD2 (7 bases). Per germline, CDR1 MGHRA and CDR2 YSYEKL. V lost 4 bases and J lost 3, with 13 bases in between. The CDR3 sequence is 14 residues long. CDR3 nucleotide sequence: TGCGCCAGCAGCCGCAACAGGGAGGGCTACGAGCAGTACTTC. It yields the protein CASSRNREGYEQYF.

The chain uses TRBV27 and TRBJ2-7; 7 positions match TRBD1. The CDR3 spans 15 residues. Germline trimming cut 1 base from V and 6 bases from J; bases unmatched to any gene: 9. Germline values: CDR1 MNHEY, CDR2 SMNVEV (reference sequence). CDR3 residues: CASSLWAGGYSEQYF. CDR3 nucleotides: TGTGCCAGCAGTTTATGGGCAGGGGGATACTCCGAGCAGTACTTC.

This chain joins TRBV24-1 and TRBJ1-6; possibly TRBD1 for D (6 bases). Per germline, CDR1 KGHDR and CDR2 SFDVKD. Trimming left V 9 bases short and J 7 bases short, with 15 bases between. There are 14 residues in the CDR3. This chain's CDR3 is CATRGAQGNSPLHF. DNA of the CDR3: TGTGCCACCCGGGGGGCCCAGGGGAATTCACCCCTCCACTTT.

This clone turned up a few times. V usage is TRBV5-5 and J usage is TRBJ1-2; 9 bases map to TRBD1. Trimming removed 3 bases from V and 7 bases from J; junction bases left unmatched: 10. Germline CDR1 and CDR2: SGHKS and YYEKEE (reference sequence). This CDR3 has 15 residues. CDR3 DNA sequence: TGTGCCAGCAGCTCGGAAATACAGGGGGCGCTTGGCTACACCTTC. It is translated as CASSSEIQGALGYTF.

The chain recombines TRBV19 with TRBJ2-1; 10 bases are a match to TRBD2. Germline-derived CDR1 and CDR2 are LNHDA and SQIVND (reference sequence). V was pared by 2 bases and J by 4 bases, with 2 bases of the junction left unmatched. The CDR3 covers 15 residues. The CDR3 here is CASSISAGGYNEQFF. CDR3 DNA: TGTGCCAGTAGTATATCAGCGGGAGGGTACAATGAGCAGTTCTTC.

In the case of this clone: Other DNA sequences in the sample encode the same CDR3. This chain joins TRBV14 and TRBJ2-7, with 12 bases that match TRBD1. Losses at the gene ends were 4 bases for V and 4 bases for J; bases not matched to a gene: 2. Germline CDR1 and CDR2: SGHDN and FVKESK. CDR3 length: 14 residues. This CDR3 reads CASSRGQGAYEQYF. The CDR3 DNA follows: TGTGCCAGCAGCCGGGGACAGGGGGCTTACGAGCAGTACTTC.

The V and J genes are TRBV7-2 and TRBJ2-2, with 7 bases aligning to TRBD1. The CDR3 sequence is 18 residues long. The trim removed 5 bases at V and 3 bases at J, leaving 15 bases unmatched. Germline V gene data show CDR1 as SGHTA and CDR2 as FQGNSA. The CDR3 region is CASSIRPRGGADTGELFF. The CDR3 DNA sequence: TGTGCCAGCAGCATCCGCCCGCGAGGGGGCGCCGACACCGGGGAGCTGTTTTTT. The complete variable domain, with remaining parts taken from reference TRBV7-2 and TRBJ2-2, reads GAGVSQSPSNKVTEKGKDVELRCDPISGHTALYWYRQSLGQGLEFLIYFQGNSAPDKSGLPSDRFSAERTGGSVSTLTIQRTQQEDSAVYLCASSIRPRGGADTGELFFGEGSRLTVL.

This chain links TRBV25-1 with TRBJ1-2, with 9 positions matching TRBD1. Germline V gene lookup returns CDR1 MGHDK and CDR2 SYGVNS. V lost 8 bases, J lost 6 bases, and 4 bases stayed unmatched. The CDR3 runs to 12 residues. The chain's CDR3 is CASGTGMDGYTF. The DNA of the CDR3 is TGTGCCAGCGGGACAGGGATGGATGGCTACACCTTC.

The chain is built from TRBV19 and TRBJ1-4; perhaps TRBD1 as D (6 bases). V lost 6 bases and J 5 bases, leaving 10 bases between the germline ends. The CDR3 extends over 13 amino acids. Germline lookup yields CDR1 LNHDA and CDR2 SQIVND (reference sequence). The CDR3 loop is CASSDRRNEKLFF. The CDR3 coding sequence is TGTGCCAGTAGCGACAGGAGGAATGAAAAACTGTTTTTT. The variable domain in full, completed from reference TRBV19 and TRBJ1-4, reads DGGITQSPKYLFRKEGQNVTLSCEQNLNHDAMYWYRQDPGQGLRLIYYSQIVNDFQKGDIAEGYSVSREKKESFPLTVTSAQKNPTAFYLCASSDRRNEKLFFGSGTQLSVL.

This clone was seen once. The chain recombines TRBV30 with TRBJ2-1; 8 bases line up with TRBD1. Trimming removed 3 bases from V and 0 bases from J; junction bases left unmatched: 4. Germline CDR1 and CDR2: GTSNPN and SVGIG (reference sequence). CDR3 length equals 15 residues. The CDR3 is CAWRGQESSYNEQFF. CDR3 DNA: TGTGCCTGGAGGGGACAGGAGAGCTCCTACAATGAGCAGTTCTTC.

This clone appeared once. The rearrangement links TRBV7-9 to TRBJ1-2, with 7 nucleotides matching TRBD1. The CDR3 is 13 residues long. With V trimmed by 4 bases and J by 8 bases, 7 bases remained unmatched. Looked up from germline, CDR1 is SEHNR and CDR2 is FQNEAQ (reference sequence). In DNA form, the CDR3 reads TGTGCCAGCAGCTCCGCACAGGGGCTCGGCTACACCTTC. As protein: CASSSAQGLGYTF.

CDR3 sequence (DNA): TGTGCCAGCAGCAACTTTGGGGACTCCCACTCCCATCAGCCCCAGCATTTT. Residues: CASSNFGDSHSHQPQHF. This chain joins TRBV21-1 and TRBJ1-5. TRBV21-1 is a pseudogene locus. The CDR3 totals 17 residues.

This chain's CDR3 is CASSWTGQGVGNEQFF. In DNA form, the CDR3 reads TGCGCCAGCAGTTGGACGGGACAGGGGGTCGGAAATGAGCAGTTCTTC. The chain recombines TRBV5-1 with TRBJ2-1; 11 bases line up with TRBD1. The CDR3 consists of 16 residues. V shed 5 bases, J shed 7 bases, and the junction held 11 bases outside the gene matches. Germline CDR1 and CDR2: SGHRS and YFSETQ.

This clone was seen a single time. The J gene is TRBJ1-4, the V gene TRBV5-6; 9 nucleotides agree with TRBD1. Germline-derived CDR1 and CDR2 are SGHDT and YYEEEE. V shed 0 bases and J 8 bases; nucleotides not matched to a gene: 8. The CDR3 length is 16 residues. CDR3 DNA sequence: TGTGCCAGCAGCTTGGAAGGGGCGGGGACAGGGGAAAAACTGTTTTTT. It yields the protein CASSLEGAGTGEKLFF. The full variable domain, its missing parts supplied by reference TRBV5-6 and TRBJ1-4, is DAGVTQSPTHLIKTRGQQVTLRCSPKSGHDTVSWYQQALGQGPQFIFQYYEEEERQRGNFPDRFSGHQFPNYSSELNVNALLLGDSALYLCASSLEGAGTGEKLFFGSGTQLSVL.

The rearrangement links TRBV18 to TRBJ2-7; TRBD1 aligns across 9 bases. The CDR3 runs 15 residues. Germline CDR1 and CDR2: KGHSH and LQKENI. With 1 base clipped from V and 3 bases from J, the junction kept 4 bases outside the gene matches. This CDR3 reads CASSPQPGQGYEQYF. CDR3 DNA sequence: TGTGCCAGCTCACCACAACCGGGACAGGGCTACGAGCAGTACTTC.

V usage is TRBV20-1 and J usage is TRBJ2-2, with 11 positions matching TRBD2. The CDR3 length is 15 residues. The trim removed 3 bases at V and 4 bases at J, leaving 4 bases unmatched. Germline-derived CDR1 and CDR2 are DFQATT and SNEGSKA (reference sequence). CDR3 nucleotides: TGCAGTGCTAGTAGCGGGAGGGTGGGCACCGGGGAGCTGTTTTTT. It translates to CSASSGRVGTGELFF.

This chain connects TRBV5-4 to TRBJ1-1; TRBD1 is a possible D gene (6 bases). Trimming shortened V by 4 bases and J by 7 bases, and 14 bases separated the two germline ends. Germline CDR1 is SGHNT and CDR2 is YYREEE (reference sequence). The CDR3 sequence is 13 residues long. CDR3 bases: TGTGCCAGCAGCCCTCAGGACAGTTTTGAAGCTTTCTTT. Translating gives CASSPQDSFEAFF.

V gene TRBV7-6 combines with J gene TRBJ2-7, with 9 bases identical to TRBD2. The CDR3 extends over 15 amino acids. V lost 5 bases, J lost 5 bases, and 10 bases stayed unmatched. Germline V CDR1 and CDR2: SGHVS, FNYEAQ. As DNA, the CDR3 is TGTGCCAGCAGCCCCGCTCCCTGGACTAGCGACGAGCAGTACTTC. Its translation is CASSPAPWTSDEQYF.

To note about this clone: Distinct nucleotide sequences in the sample also encode this CDR3. This chain connects TRBV18 to TRBJ2-7, with 14 bases matching TRBD2. Trimming cost V 3 bases and J 4 bases; bases outside gene matches: 2. This CDR3 is built from 15 residues. CDR1 KGHSH and CDR2 LQKENI come from the germline V gene. CDR3 DNA: TGTGCCAGCTCACCCCGGACTAGCGGGGGGTACGAGCAGTACTTC. This codes for CASSPRTSGGYEQYF.

The rearrangement joins TRBV7-8 to TRBJ1-2; TRBD1 matches 7 bases. The junction had 7 bases not matched to a gene; V was cut back by 0 bases and J by 6 bases. Germline V gives CDR1 SGHVS, CDR2 FQNEAQ. The CDR3 contains 15 residues. The CDR3 DNA reads TGTGCCAGCAGCTTAGCCGGGGGACAGAGAGATGGCTACACCTTC. Translation gives CASSLAGGQRDGYTF. Looking up the rest from reference TRBV7-8 and TRBJ1-2 gives the full variable domain: GAGVSQSPRYKVAKRGQDVALRCDPISGHVSLFWYQQALGQGPEFLTYFQNEAQLDKSGLPSDRFFAERPEGSVSTLKIQRTQQEDSAVYLCASSLAGGQRDGYTFGSGTRLTVV.

This sequence joins TRBV23-1 and TRBJ2-7; tentatively, D is TRBD1 (6 bases). TRBV23-1 is labeled an ORF, and its function is uncertain. The CDR3 totals 17 residues. Deletions cut 4 bases from V and 6 bases from J, with 25 bases between. The CDR3 region is CASSRPAGETLMPEQYF. CDR3 DNA sequence: TGCGCCAGCAGTCGTCCGGCAGGGGAAACATTAATGCCCGAGCAGTACTTC.

The chain joins TRBV5-1 to TRBJ2-1; 9 bases align to TRBD2. There are 15 residues in the CDR3. The V segment lost 0 bases and the J segment 8 bases; nucleotides outside the gene matches: 6. CDR1 and CDR2 from the germline V gene are SGHRS and YFSETQ. CDR3 protein: CASSLVGTSQYEQFF. The CDR3, as DNA: TGCGCCAGCAGCTTGGTCGGGACTAGCCAGTATGAGCAGTTCTTC. The complete variable domain, with remaining parts taken from reference TRBV5-1 and TRBJ2-1, reads KAGVTQTPRYLIKTRGQQVTLSCSPISGHRSVSWYQQTPGQGLQFLFEYFSETQRNKGNFPGRFSGRQFSNSRSEMNVSTLELGDSALYLCASSLVGTSQYEQFFGPGTRLTVL.

This rearrangement joins TRBV13 to TRBJ2-3, with 10 bases aligning to TRBD2. Trimming at V came to 1 base and at J to 3 bases, leaving 1 base not matched to a gene. The CDR3 spans 15 residues. CDR1 is PRHDT, CDR2 FYEKMQ, per germline (reference sequence). The CDR3 loop is CASSLASGGTDTQYF. CDR3 DNA sequence: TGTGCCAGCAGCTTAGCTAGCGGGGGAACAGATACGCAGTATTTT.

The chain employs TRBV11-3 and TRBJ2-5; 7 bases match TRBD1. Germline CDR1 is SGHNT and CDR2 is YENEEA. This CDR3 spans 14 amino acids. Trimming at V came to 5 bases and at J to 1 base, leaving 4 bases not matched to a gene. In nucleotides, the CDR3 is TGTGCCAGCAGCCCGTGGACAGGCCAAGAGACCCAGTACTTC. Translation: CASSPWTGQETQYF.